The 28 T cell receptor beta chains below were found in one sample sequenced in a study of technical replicates of blood from several donors. Only in-frame clones appear in the TCRdb table, and some are missing; sequencing was by immunoSEQ multiplex PCR. The table records roughly 80,000 clones, approximately 94% of them present only once. The source material was T cells isolated from PBMCs. The receptors originated from a human donor in good health.

The rearrangement joins TRBV5-1 to TRBJ2-7, with 8 bases lining up with TRBD2. Germline lookup yields CDR1 SGHRS and CDR2 YFSETQ. The CDR3 has 16 residues. V lost 2 bases, J lost 5 bases, and 12 bases stayed unmatched. In DNA, the CDR3 is TGCGCCAGCAGCTTTACGGCTACGGGAGGGGTCCACGAGCAGTACTTC. Translation: CASSFTATGGVHEQYF.

Notes on this clone: This CDR3 is also generated by other DNA sequences in the sample. The V gene is TRBV11-3, the J gene TRBJ2-7; the match to TRBD2 covers 11 bases. Germline V gene lookup returns CDR1 SGHNT and CDR2 YENEEA. V was clipped by 5 bases and J by 2 bases; unmatched bases: 2. This CDR3 has 14 amino acids. CDR3 amino acids: CASSLTSGTYEQYF. DNA for the CDR3: TGTGCCAGCAGCCTGACTAGCGGGACCTACGAGCAGTACTTC.

V usage is TRBV28 and J usage is TRBJ2-2, with TRBD2 matching 8 bases. V lost 6 bases, J lost 5 bases, and 8 bases stayed unmatched. The CDR3 covers 15 residues. The germline V gene encodes CDR1 MDHEN and CDR2 SYDVKM. The CDR3 region has the DNA TGTGCCAGCAGCCCGGGACTAGAAAATACCGGGGAGCTGTTTTTT. Protein sequence: CASSPGLENTGELFF.

The CDR3 reads CASSVDRTGTDTQYF. As DNA, the CDR3 is TGTGCCAGCAGCGTTGACAGGACGGGAACAGATACGCAGTATTTT. The V gene is TRBV9, the J gene TRBJ2-3; D might be TRBD1 (6 bases). The CDR3 is 15 residues long. Germline V gene data show CDR1 as SGDLS and CDR2 as YYNGEE. Trimming removed 2 bases from V and 3 bases from J, with 13 bases in between.

The rearrangement links TRBV5-5 to TRBJ2-7, with D tentatively TRBD1 (6 bases). Per the germline V gene, CDR1 is SGHKS and CDR2 is YYEKEE (reference sequence). The V gene lost 0 bases and the J gene lost 5 bases, with 12 bases spanning the gap. The CDR3 runs to 14 residues. CDR3 nucleotide sequence: TGTGCCAGCAGCTTGGGGGACACCGAGGACGAGCAGTACTTC. Residues: CASSLGDTEDEQYF.

This clone was counted a single time. This rearrangement joins TRBV10-2 to TRBJ2-2, with 7 bases identical to TRBD1. V lost 8 bases, J lost 5 bases, and 8 bases stayed unmatched. Germline V lookup: CDR1 WSHSY, CDR2 SAAADI. The length of the CDR3 is 14 residues. CDR3 sequence: CASLGQVYTGELFF. As DNA, the CDR3 is TGCGCCAGCCTAGGACAGGTTTATACCGGGGAGCTGTTTTTT.

V gene TRBV7-9 combines with J gene TRBJ1-5; D is undetermined. CDR1 SEHNR and CDR2 FQNEAQ come from the germline V gene (reference sequence). Trimming removed 4 bases from V and 4 bases from J, with 2 bases in between. This CDR3 comprises 11 residues. This chain's CDR3 is CASSSNQPQHF. In DNA, the CDR3 is TGTGCCAGCAGCTCTAATCAGCCCCAGCATTTT.

The chain has TRBV6-1 and TRBJ2-1, with D perhaps TRBD1 (5 bases). This CDR3 is built from 14 residues. Germline V CDR1 and CDR2: MNHNS, SASEGT. Between the trimmed V and J ends, which lost 4 bases and 7 bases, there was a span of 14 bases. DNA of the CDR3: TGTGCCAGCAGTGTAGGGGCGTATCGAAATGAGCAGTTCTTC. This translates into CASSVGAYRNEQFF.

This sequence joins TRBV6-4 and TRBJ1-5; D unresolved. The CDR3 length is 14 residues. Per the germline V gene, CDR1 is MRHNA and CDR2 is SNTAGT. V dropped 3 bases and J dropped 2 bases, with 8 bases sitting between them. Here the CDR3 reads CASSDYVGNQPQHF. CDR3 sequence (DNA): TGTGCCAGCAGTGATTATGTAGGCAATCAGCCCCAGCATTTT.

V usage is TRBV7-3 and J usage is TRBJ2-1, with D perhaps TRBD1 (6 bases). Germline CDR1 reads SGHTA; CDR2 reads FQGTGA. V lost 5 bases, J lost 4 bases, and 15 bases lay in between. CDR3 length equals 15 residues. Written as DNA, the CDR3 is TGTGCCAGCAGCACGACAGGACTTTCTTACAATGAGCAGTTCTTC. It translates to CASSTTGLSYNEQFF.

The chain couples TRBV6-1 to TRBJ2-5, with D tentatively TRBD2 (5 bases). Trimming removed 2 bases from V and 5 bases from J, with 18 bases in between. CDR3 size: 16 residues. Germline V gives CDR1 MNHNS, CDR2 SASEGT. The CDR3 protein is CASSEHLMRVTETQYF. In nucleotides, the CDR3 is TGTGCCAGCAGTGAACACCTTATGCGGGTGACGGAGACCCAGTACTTC.

The chain employs TRBV2 and TRBJ1-5, with a weak D call TRBD1 (5 bases). The CDR3 sequence is 16 residues long. Trimming took 2 bases from V and 4 from J, leaving 15 bases between them. CDR1 and CDR2 from the germline V gene are SNHLY and FYNNEI. The CDR3 nucleotides read TGTGCCAGCAGTGAATGGACATCGCTTTCAAATCAGCCCCAGCATTTT. This sequence encodes CASSEWTSLSNQPQHF. Full variable domain (rest looked up from reference TRBV2 and TRBJ1-5): EPEVTQTPSHQVTQMGQEVILRCVPISNHLYFYWYRQILGQKVEFLVSFYNNEISEKSEIFDDQFSVERPDGSNFTLKIRSTKLEDSAMYFCASSEWTSLSNQPQHFGDGTRLSIL.

The genes are TRBV27 and TRBJ1-2; 7 bases are shared with TRBD1. Germline values: CDR1 MNHEY, CDR2 SMNVEV (reference sequence). Trimming took 5 bases from V and 1 from J; bases not matched to a gene: 7. This CDR3 is built from 15 residues. The CDR3 loop reads CASSQGAGGNYGYTF. For the CDR3, the DNA is TGTGCCAGCAGTCAAGGGGCAGGGGGTAACTATGGCTACACCTTC.

This chain uses TRBV2 with TRBJ2-7; 9 nucleotides line up with TRBD1. There are 12 residues in the CDR3. Germline V CDR1 and CDR2: SNHLY, FYNNEI. Losses at the gene ends were 7 bases for V and 6 bases for J; bases not matched to a gene: 4. The CDR3 loop reads CASTLDRGEQYF. The CDR3 DNA reads TGTGCCAGCACCTTGGACAGGGGCGAGCAGTACTTC.

The V gene is TRBV7-6, the J gene TRBJ1-1; 10 bases map to TRBD1. The J segment lost 5 bases and the V segment lost 5 bases, leaving 5 bases of the junction unmatched. Germline lookup yields CDR1 SGHVS and CDR2 FNYEAQ. The CDR3 spans 14 residues. Here the CDR3 reads CASSTGQGRTEAFF. The CDR3 DNA reads TGTGCCAGCAGCACGGGACAGGGGAGGACTGAAGCTTTCTTT.

This rearrangement joins TRBV7-9 to TRBJ1-3; the D is unclear. The length of the CDR3 is 16 residues. Looked up from germline, CDR1 is SEHNR and CDR2 is FQNEAQ (reference sequence). Trimming left V 5 bases short and J 4 bases short, with 18 bases between. CDR3 in amino acids: CASSASLSVAGNTIYF. The CDR3 DNA reads as TGTGCCAGCAGCGCTTCTTTATCGGTTGCCGGAAACACCATATATTTT.

The chain links TRBV18 to TRBJ2-7; the match to TRBD1 covers 10 bases. Trimming cost V 6 bases and J 6 bases; bases outside gene matches: 11. The CDR3 length is 15 residues. CDR1 KGHSH and CDR2 LQKENI come from the germline V gene. The CDR3 is CASSPDPGQGIEQYF. CDR3 coding DNA: TGTGCCAGCTCCCCGGATCCGGGACAGGGGATCGAGCAGTACTTC.

The gene calls are TRBV7-9 and TRBJ1-2; the match to TRBD1 covers 9 bases. This CDR3 is 16 amino acids long. V trimming: 1 base; J trimming: 4 bases; junction bases outside the gene matches: 7. Germline V gives CDR1 SEHNR, CDR2 FQNEAQ (reference sequence). CDR3 sequence (DNA): TGTGCCAGCAGCTTAGGAGCTGGACAGGGGCTCTATGGCTACACCTTC. Its translation: CASSLGAGQGLYGYTF.

The rearrangement links TRBV28 to TRBJ2-3, with a tentative D call TRBD1 (5 bases). Germline loops: CDR1 MDHEN, CDR2 SYDVKM. V was trimmed by 7 bases and J by 0 bases, leaving 14 bases between them. The CDR3 totals 15 residues. Written as DNA, the CDR3 is TGTGCCAGCAACAGGAACGAACTTAGCACAGATACGCAGTATTTT. Translated, it gives CASNRNELSTDTQYF.

V and J are TRBV5-1 and TRBJ1-2; D is uncertain. This CDR3 spans 15 amino acids. V was clipped by 0 bases and J by 8 bases, with 17 bases between them. Germline CDR1 is SGHRS and CDR2 is YFSETQ. CDR3 amino acids: CASSLEFIQEGGYTF. CDR3 nucleotides: TGCGCCAGCAGCTTGGAGTTTATTCAGGAGGGCGGCTACACCTTC. Using reference TRBV5-1 and TRBJ1-2 for the parts outside the CDR3, the full variable domain is KAGVTQTPRYLIKTRGQQVTLSCSPISGHRSVSWYQQTPGQGLQFLFEYFSETQRNKGNFPGRFSGRQFSNSRSEMNVSTLELGDSALYLCASSLEFIQEGGYTFGSGTRLTVV.

The chain carries TRBV6-1 and TRBJ1-2, with D hard to call. The germline V gene encodes CDR1 MNHNS and CDR2 SASEGT. V shed 8 bases and J shed 6 bases, with 19 bases lying between them. The CDR3 runs to 14 residues. The CDR3 reads CASGGPLFRHGYTF. The DNA of the CDR3 is TGTGCCAGCGGAGGACCTTTGTTTCGGCATGGCTACACCTTC.

The V call is TRBV18, the J call TRBJ2-2; maybe TRBD2 (6 bases). V lost 8 bases and J 6 bases, leaving 7 bases between the germline ends. CDR3 size: 11 residues. Germline V gene data show CDR1 as KGHSH and CDR2 as LQKENI. The CDR3 loop is CASGTAGELFF. CDR3 DNA: TGTGCCAGCGGGACTGCCGGGGAGCTGTTTTTT. Full variable domain (remainder filled in from reference TRBV18 and TRBJ2-2): NAGVMQNPRHLVRRRGQEARLRCSPMKGHSHVYWYRQLPEEGLKFMVYLQKENIIDESGMPKERFSAEFPKEGPSILRIQQVVRGDSAAYFCASGTAGELFFGEGSRLTVL.

The chain couples TRBV4-2 to TRBJ2-2, with 8 nucleotides matching TRBD2. The CDR3 totals 17 residues. The junction had 4 bases not matched to a gene; V was cut back by 0 bases and J by 1 base. In germline, CDR1 is LGHNA, CDR2 YNFKEQ. This CDR3 is CASSQDVTSGNTGELFF. The CDR3 DNA reads TGTGCCAGCAGCCAAGATGTCACTAGCGGGAACACCGGGGAGCTGTTTTTT.

This chain connects TRBV28 to TRBJ2-1; D unclear. With 11 bases removed from V and 2 bases from J, the gap between germline ends came to 16 bases. Per germline, CDR1 MDHEN and CDR2 SYDVKM. The CDR3 covers 14 residues. This chain's CDR3 is CALSGLDTYNEQFF. The CDR3 DNA reads TGTGCCCTATCGGGTCTAGATACCTACAATGAGCAGTTCTTC. Variable domain in full (rest from reference TRBV28 and TRBJ2-1): DVKVTQSSRYLVKRTGEKVFLECVQDMDHENMFWYRQDPGLGLRLIYFSYDVKMKEKGDIPEGYSVSREKKERFSLILESASTNQTSMYLCALSGLDTYNEQFFGPGTRLTVL.

V and J are TRBV7-2 and TRBJ1-1; D call uncertain. The CDR3 spans 13 residues. Germline CDR1 SGHTA, CDR2 FQGNSA. The V gene lost 1 base and the J gene lost 4 bases, with 7 bases spanning the gap. CDR3 loop: CASSLDESTEAFF. CDR3 bases: TGTGCCAGCAGCTTAGACGAGAGCACTGAAGCTTTCTTT.

The rearrangement uses TRBV10-3 and TRBJ2-5; TRBD2 aligns across 11 bases. CDR3 length: 15 residues. The germline V gene encodes CDR1 ENHRY and CDR2 SYGVKD. V lost 7 bases and J lost 2; bases outside the gene matches: 6. This chain's CDR3 is CAIIPGLAAQETQYF. In nucleotides, the CDR3 is TGTGCCATCATTCCGGGACTAGCGGCACAAGAGACCCAGTACTTC.

The chain combines TRBV4-3 with TRBJ2-3, with D possibly TRBD2 on 5 matching bases. V was trimmed by 2 bases and J by 0 bases, leaving 12 bases between them. The length of the CDR3 is 16 residues. Germline V CDR1 and CDR2: LGHNA, YSLEER. The CDR3 region is CASSQYLALSTDTQYF. Here the CDR3 DNA reads TGCGCCAGCAGCCAATACTTAGCGCTGAGCACAGATACGCAGTATTTT.

The chain links TRBV29-1 to TRBJ1-2, with TRBD1 as a possible D gene (5 bases). The CDR3 sequence is 14 residues long. CDR1 and CDR2 (germline): SQVTM, ANQGSEA. V was trimmed by 1 base and J by 5 bases, leaving 14 bases between them. Here the CDR3 reads CSVEVGGLGYGYTF. The CDR3 DNA reads as TGCAGCGTTGAAGTTGGGGGGTTGGGGTATGGCTACACCTTC. Full variable domain (missing parts from reference TRBV29-1 and TRBJ1-2): SAVISQKPSRDICQRGTSLTIQCQVDSQVTMMFWYRQQPGQSLTLIATANQGSEATYESGFVIDKFPISRPNLTFSTLTVSNMSPEDSSIYLCSVEVGGLGYGYTFGSGTRLTVV.